This T cell receptor (beta chain) is drawn from a study of post-analysis software for immune sequencing data. Each TCR beta cDNA library carried unique molecular identifiers. A single record per CDR3 protein comes from TCRdb applying MiXCR to the PCR reads. The sample contains 450,000 to 700,000 distinct CDR3 sequences, 44% of which appear only once. This clonotype was seen once. This TCR was sampled from a girl aged 10 to 17 with multiple sclerosis. Input material: blood.

The CDR3 here is CTSSLVGRRGDSSSYEQYF. CDR3 sequence (DNA): TGTACCAGCAGCTTAGTGGGAAGGCGGGGGGACTCCAGCTCCTACGAGCAGTACTTC. The V and J genes are TRBV7-2 and TRBJ2-7, with 8 bases fitting TRBD2. Germline V lookup: CDR1 SGHTA, CDR2 FQGNSA. This CDR3 spans 19 amino acids. With V trimmed by 1 base and J by 0 bases, 14 bases remained unmatched. Full variable domain (remainder filled in from reference TRBV7-2 and TRBJ2-7): GAGVSQSPSNKVTEKGKDVELRCDPISGHTALYWYRQSLGQGLEFLIYFQGNSAPDKSGLPSDRFSAERTGGSVSTLTIQRTQQEDSAVYLCTSSLVGRRGDSSSYEQYFGPGTRLTVT.